This T cell receptor (beta chain) was captured by sequencing in a study of cytomegalovirus exposure and HLA in healthy donors. General study points: It was confirmed in vitro that a few of the CMV-associated chains were specific for CMV antigens. Among TCR sequences, most were rare, though some public TCRs appeared in many donors.

The donors were part of the validation cohort, which consisted of 120 subjects and was separate from the first cohort of hundreds of subjects. Points on this clone: Its antigen is not identified.

This CDR3 comprises 14 residues. Germline assignment: CDR1 MDHEN and CDR2 SYDVKM. V was clipped by 5 bases and J by 6 bases; unmatched bases: 8. Sequenced by immunoSEQ multiplex PCR; TCRdb stores in-frame clones only, minus some. The data show tens of thousands of clones, 96% seen once. The chain uses TRBV28 and TRBJ2-5, with 8 nucleotides matching TRBD2. The sequenced material came from PBMCs. This clonotype originated in a woman under 30 in good health and CMV-seropositive. CDR3 residues: CASSTPGGGKTQYF. CDR3 nucleotide sequence: TGTGCCAGCAGTACCCCGGGAGGGGGGAAGACCCAGTACTTC.